Listed below are T cell receptor beta chains from one sample, sequenced in a study of memory CD4+ T cells and cytomegalovirus serostatus. The data were produced by immunoSEQ multiplex PCR, yet TCRdb's version contains in-frame clones alone and is incomplete. The sample holds tens of thousands of clones, about three quarters seen once. The sample consisted of memory CD4+ T cells from blood. These receptor sequences come from an adult in good health and CMV-seronegative. Both conserved end residues are part of each CDR3. A D gene is named only where the DNA matches it firmly. Some rows mark clone size as missing; the rest say once, few, many or name a class of expanded clone.

cdr3_nt: TGTGCCAGCAGCGGAACAGACAGGGGGCTCTATGGCTACACCTTC
cdr3_aa: CASSGTDRGLYGYTF
clone_size: .
j_call: TRBJ1-2
v_call: TRBV9
d_call: TRBD1

cdr3_nt: TGTGCCAGCACCGCAGCAGGGGGCTATGGCTACACCTTC
cdr3_aa: CASTAAGGYGYTF
clone_size: few
j_call: TRBJ1-2
v_call: TRBV5-8
d_call: TRBD1

cdr3_nt: TGTGCCAGCTCACACGGACTAGCGGGGGGGACGCTTGAGCAGTTCTTC
cdr3_aa: CASSHGLAGGTLEQFF
clone_size: .
j_call: TRBJ2-1
v_call: TRBV18
d_call: TRBD2

cdr3_nt: TGTGCCAGCCGGGTGACAGGGGGAGTCGAGCAGTACTTC
cdr3_aa: CASRVTGGVEQYF
clone_size: .
j_call: TRBJ2-7
v_call: TRBV27
d_call: TRBD1

cdr3_nt: TGTGCCAGCAGTTACGGGGGCAGCACTGAAGCTTTCTTT
cdr3_aa: CASSYGGSTEAFF
clone_size: .
j_call: TRBJ1-1
v_call: TRBV6-5
d_call: .

cdr3_nt: TGCGCCAGCAGCCAAGAGGGAGGGCAGCCCCAGCATTTT
cdr3_aa: CASSQEGGQPQHF
clone_size: .
j_call: TRBJ1-5
v_call: TRBV4-3
d_call: .

cdr3_nt: TGTGCCAGCAGTGACCGGGACAGACACCAAGAGACCCAGTACTTC
cdr3_aa: CASSDRDRHQETQYF
clone_size: .
j_call: TRBJ2-5
v_call: TRBV25-1
d_call: TRBD1

cdr3_nt: TGTGCCAGCACCGCGGGACTAGTCGGCACAGATACGCAGTATTTT
cdr3_aa: CASTAGLVGTDTQYF
clone_size: .
j_call: TRBJ2-3
v_call: TRBV2
d_call: TRBD2

cdr3_nt: TGCGCCAGCAGCTTAGGGGACAGGGGCTACAATGAGCAGTTCTTC
cdr3_aa: CASSLGDRGYNEQFF
clone_size: .
j_call: TRBJ2-1
v_call: TRBV5-1
d_call: TRBD1

cdr3_nt: TGTGCCAGCAGCCGGGGGGGTAATCCAGATACGCAGTATTTT
cdr3_aa: CASSRGGNPDTQYF
clone_size: .
j_call: TRBJ2-3
v_call: TRBV7-3
d_call: TRBD2

cdr3_nt: TGCAGCGTTGGAGGAGTACAGGCTAACTATGGCTACACCTTC
cdr3_aa: CSVGGVQANYGYTF
clone_size: .
j_call: TRBJ1-2
v_call: TRBV29-1
d_call: .

cdr3_nt: TGTGCCAGCAGCCGGACTAGCGGGGGGCATGATGAGCAGTACTTC
cdr3_aa: CASSRTSGGHDEQYF
clone_size: once
j_call: TRBJ2-7
v_call: TRBV5-4
d_call: TRBD2

cdr3_nt: TGCGCCAGCCATGACAGGGCCTACGAGCAGTACTTC
cdr3_aa: CASHDRAYEQYF
clone_size: .
j_call: TRBJ2-7
v_call: TRBV5-1
d_call: TRBD1

cdr3_nt: TGTGCCAGCAGCGCGAGACAGGGGAGCTCCTATAATTCACCCCTCCACTTT
cdr3_aa: CASSARQGSSYNSPLHF
clone_size: once
j_call: TRBJ1-6
v_call: TRBV9
d_call: TRBD1

cdr3_nt: TGTGCCAGCTCACCCCGCGTAAATGAGCAGTTCTTC
cdr3_aa: CASSPRVNEQFF
clone_size: .
j_call: TRBJ2-1
v_call: TRBV18
d_call: .

cdr3_nt: TGTGCCAGCACTGATTTCTCTGGAAACACCATATATTTT
cdr3_aa: CASTDFSGNTIYF
clone_size: .
j_call: TRBJ1-3
v_call: TRBV14
d_call: .

cdr3_nt: TGTGCCAGCAGTTTCGGGACAGGGATAAACACTGAAGCTTTCTTT
cdr3_aa: CASSFGTGINTEAFF
clone_size: few
j_call: TRBJ1-1
v_call: TRBV27
d_call: TRBD1

cdr3_nt: TGTGCCAGCAGCTTAATAACAGCCGAGCAGTACTTC
cdr3_aa: CASSLITAEQYF
clone_size: .
j_call: TRBJ2-7
v_call: TRBV7-2
d_call: .

cdr3_nt: TGTGCCAGCAGTGGTTTTGGACAGGGCTACGAGCAGTACTTC
cdr3_aa: CASSGFGQGYEQYF
clone_size: .
j_call: TRBJ2-7
v_call: TRBV2
d_call: TRBD1

cdr3_nt: TGCAGCGCCCGTAGCGGGGGGGCCATTGGCGATACGCAGTATTTT
cdr3_aa: CSARSGGAIGDTQYF
clone_size: .
j_call: TRBJ2-3
v_call: TRBV29-1
d_call: TRBD2